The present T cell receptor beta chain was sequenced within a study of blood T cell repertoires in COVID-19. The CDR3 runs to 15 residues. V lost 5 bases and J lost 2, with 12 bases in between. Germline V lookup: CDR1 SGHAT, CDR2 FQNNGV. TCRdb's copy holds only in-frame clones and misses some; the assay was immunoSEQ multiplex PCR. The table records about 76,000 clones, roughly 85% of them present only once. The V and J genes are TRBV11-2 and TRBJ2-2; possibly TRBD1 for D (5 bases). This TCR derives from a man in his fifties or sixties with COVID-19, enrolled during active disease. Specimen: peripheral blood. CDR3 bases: TGTGCCAGCAGCCGACAGACTTCAAACACCGGGGAGCTGTTTTTT. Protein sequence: CASSRQTSNTGELFF.